Below are 14 T cell receptor beta chains sequenced from a single sample in a study of blood T cell repertoires in COVID-19. The method was immunoSEQ multiplex PCR; TCRdb's version includes in-frame clones alone and lacks a portion of them. Here the sample spans about 160,000 clones, 70% to 90% being singletons. Sequenced material: peripheral blood. The source is a man older than 75 with COVID-19, enrolled during active disease.

This rearrangement joins TRBV7-2 to TRBJ1-2; 7 bases agree with TRBD1. The CDR3 has 14 residues. CDR1 and CDR2 (germline): SGHTA, FQGNSA. Losses at the gene ends were 5 bases for V and 3 bases for J; bases not matched to a gene: 6. The CDR3 DNA sequence: TGTGCCAGCAGCCCTCAGACAGGGTACTATGGCTACACCTTC. Its protein product is CASSPQTGYYGYTF.

This chain connects TRBV6-5 to TRBJ1-4, with TRBD1 matching over 8 bases. The V and J ends lost 0 bases and 8 bases, in that order; junction bases with no gene match: 5. The CDR3 covers 15 residues. Germline lookup yields CDR1 MNHEY and CDR2 SVGAGI. CDR3 loop: CASSYSTGAREKLFF. In nucleotides, the CDR3 is TGTGCCAGCAGTTACTCGACAGGGGCGAGAGAAAAACTGTTTTTT.

This rearrangement joins TRBV18 to TRBJ1-3, with 7 bases identical to TRBD1. Trimming at V came to 3 bases and at J to 0 bases, leaving 5 bases not matched to a gene. The CDR3 runs 16 residues. CDR1 is KGHSH and CDR2 is LQKENI in the germline V gene. The CDR3 DNA follows: TGTGCCAGCTCACCCTCAGGGGGAAACTCTGGAAACACCATATATTTT. It is translated as CASSPSGGNSGNTIYF.

The genes are TRBV2 and TRBJ1-4; 10 nucleotides match TRBD1. Germline V gene data show CDR1 as SNHLY and CDR2 as FYNNEI. The trim removed 8 bases at V and 4 bases at J, leaving 7 bases unmatched. This CDR3 spans 15 amino acids. CDR3 DNA: TGTGCCAGCGGGCGGGACAGGGGTATTAATGAAAAACTGTTTTTT. It codes for CASGRDRGINEKLFF. The whole variable domain, filled in from reference TRBV2 and TRBJ1-4, reads EPEVTQTPSHQVTQMGQEVILRCVPISNHLYFYWYRQILGQKVEFLVSFYNNEISEKSEIFDDQFSVERPDGSNFTLKIRSTKLEDSAMYFCASGRDRGINEKLFFGSGTQLSVL.

This clone was seen once. The chain combines TRBV5-4 with TRBJ1-1, with D tentatively TRBD1 (5 bases). This CDR3 is built from 13 residues. Per the germline V gene, CDR1 is SGHNT and CDR2 is YYREEE (reference sequence). The V end lost 5 bases, the J end lost 4 bases, and 12 bases lay between the germline ends. The CDR3 reads CASSSRRGTEAFF. CDR3 nucleotides: TGTGCCAGCAGTTCCCGGAGGGGCACTGAAGCTTTCTTT.

The chain employs TRBV5-1 and TRBJ1-6; 7 bases map to TRBD1. Germline V gene data show CDR1 as SGHRS and CDR2 as YFSETQ. The junction had 2 bases not matched to a gene; V was cut back by 0 bases and J by 11 bases. This CDR3 has 13 residues. As DNA, the CDR3 is TGCGCCAGCAGCTTGGACAGGGGTCCACCCCTCCACTTT. Translating gives CASSLDRGPPLHF.

J is TRBJ2-3 and V is TRBV6-4; maybe TRBD1 (7 bases). Germline assignment: CDR1 MRHNA and CDR2 SNTAGT. Trimming stripped 8 bases from V and 3 bases from J, with 18 bases between. This CDR3 spans 15 amino acids. This CDR3 reads CASGEQGGSTDTQYF. As DNA, the CDR3 is TGTGCCAGCGGGGAGCAGGGGGGTTCGACAGATACGCAGTATTTT.

J is TRBJ2-1 and V is TRBV5-1; possibly TRBD1 for D (6 bases). This CDR3 region has 15 residues. The V gene lost 0 bases and the J gene lost 3 bases, with 10 bases spanning the gap. CDR1 is SGHRS, CDR2 YFSETQ, per germline. The CDR3: CASSLGQAGYNEQFF. For the CDR3, the DNA is TGCGCCAGCAGCTTGGGACAGGCTGGCTACAATGAGCAGTTCTTC.

This sequence joins TRBV29-1 and TRBJ1-4; weak D call: TRBD1 (6 bases). Trimming took off 7 bases at V and 13 bases at J, with 16 bases between the two ends. This CDR3 spans 11 amino acids. Germline CDR1 is SQVTM and CDR2 is ANQGSEA. As DNA, the CDR3 is TGCAGCGCAGGGTACAGGGAGGGACTGTTTTTT. Translation gives CSAGYREGLFF.

The chain employs TRBV11-2 and TRBJ2-7; TRBD2 is a possible D gene (6 bases). The CDR3 has 14 amino acids. V was cut by 5 bases and J by 1 base, with 12 bases left in between. Germline CDR1 is SGHAT and CDR2 is FQNNGV. The CDR3 is CASSRGASSYEQYF. The CDR3, as DNA: TGTGCCAGCAGCCGCGGGGCCAGTTCCTACGAGCAGTACTTC.

A single count supports this clone. This chain uses TRBV7-6 with TRBJ1-5, with TRBD1 matching over 9 bases. Looked up from germline, CDR1 is SGHVS and CDR2 is FNYEAQ. The CDR3 totals 16 residues. V was clipped by 4 bases and J by 9 bases; unmatched bases: 13. CDR3 region: CASSSGTGSTRGPQHF. CDR3 coding DNA: TGTGCCAGCAGCTCAGGGACAGGGTCTACCAGAGGGCCCCAGCATTTT. The whole variable domain, remainder taken from reference TRBV7-6 and TRBJ1-5, is GAGVSQSPRYKVTKRGQDVALRCDPISGHVSLYWYRQALGQGPEFLTYFNYEAQQDKSGLPNDRFSAERPEGSISTLTIQRTEQRDSAMYRCASSSGTGSTRGPQHFGDGTRLSIL.

The CDR3 DNA sequence: TGCGCCAGCAGCTTGTCAACAGGGCTTCAAGAGACCCAGTACTTC. Protein: CASSLSTGLQETQYF. The rearrangement uses TRBV5-1 and TRBJ2-5; D is possibly TRBD1 (6 bases). The CDR3 runs 15 residues. V lost 1 base and J lost 2, with 12 bases in between. The germline V gene encodes CDR1 SGHRS and CDR2 YFSETQ.

The chain recombines TRBV19 with TRBJ1-6; 9 bases agree with TRBD1. The length of the CDR3 is 13 residues. The J segment lost 10 bases and the V segment lost 8 bases, leaving 6 bases of the junction unmatched. CDR1 and CDR2 from the germline V gene are LNHDA and SQIVND (reference sequence). The CDR3 here is CASRDRVLSPLHF. The CDR3 DNA follows: TGTGCCAGTCGGGACAGGGTTTTATCACCCCTCCACTTT.

V and J are TRBV2 and TRBJ2-3; D is possibly TRBD1 (6 bases). CDR3 length: 14 residues. Deletions cut 6 bases from V and 2 bases from J, with 12 bases between. Germline V gives CDR1 SNHLY, CDR2 FYNNEI. The chain's CDR3 is CASRKGHPTDTQYF. CDR3 bases: TGTGCCAGCAGGAAGGGACACCCCACAGATACGCAGTATTTT.